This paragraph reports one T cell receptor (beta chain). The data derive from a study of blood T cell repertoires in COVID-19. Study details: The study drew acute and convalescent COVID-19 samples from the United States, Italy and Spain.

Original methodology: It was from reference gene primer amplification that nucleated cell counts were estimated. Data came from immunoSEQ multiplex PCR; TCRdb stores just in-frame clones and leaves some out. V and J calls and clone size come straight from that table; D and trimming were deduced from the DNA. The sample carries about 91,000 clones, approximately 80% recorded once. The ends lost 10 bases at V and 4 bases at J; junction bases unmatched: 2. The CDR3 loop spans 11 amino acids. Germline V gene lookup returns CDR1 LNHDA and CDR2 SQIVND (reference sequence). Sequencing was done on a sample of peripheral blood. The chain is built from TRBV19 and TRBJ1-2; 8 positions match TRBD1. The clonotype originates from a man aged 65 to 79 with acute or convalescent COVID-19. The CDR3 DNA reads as TGTGCCACCACAGGGGGCTATGGCTACACCTTC. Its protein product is CATTGGYGYTF.